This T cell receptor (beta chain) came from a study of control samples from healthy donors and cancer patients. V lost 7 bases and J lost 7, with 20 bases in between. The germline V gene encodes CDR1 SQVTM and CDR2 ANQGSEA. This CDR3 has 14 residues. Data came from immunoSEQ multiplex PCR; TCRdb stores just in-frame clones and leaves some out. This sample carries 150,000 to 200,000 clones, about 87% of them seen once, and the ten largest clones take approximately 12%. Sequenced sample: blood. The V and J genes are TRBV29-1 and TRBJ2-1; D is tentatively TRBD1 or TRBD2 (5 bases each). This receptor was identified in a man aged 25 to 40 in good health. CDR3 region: CSGSRGDLRNEQFF. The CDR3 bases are TGCAGCGGTAGTAGAGGGGATCTAAGGAATGAGCAGTTCTTC.